Sequencing of this T cell receptor beta chain was carried out in a study of T cells in Graves' hyperthyroidism and ophthalmopathy. CDR1 and CDR2 (germline): MNHNS, SASEGT. J was trimmed by 2 bases and V by 7 bases; bases with no gene match: 8. CDR3 length: 15 amino acids. Using RNA transcripts as the source, TCR beta CDR3 regions were amplified. First-round RT-PCR of the TCR CDR3 relied on the HTBI primer set. From the multiplex PCR reads, TCRdb called clonotypes with MiXCR, one entry per CDR3 protein. The table includes about 400,000 distinct CDR3 sequences, more than 12% detected once. Many counts were recorded for this clonotype.

The genes are TRBV6-1 and TRBJ2-5; TRBD1 matches at 9 bases. The receptor comes from a young woman with Graves' hyperthyroidism. The sample was blood. The chain's CDR3 is CASTKGTGHQETQYF. CDR3 nucleotide sequence: TGTGCCAGCACTAAGGGGACAGGGCATCAAGAGACCCAGTACTTC.